Listed below are T cell receptor beta chains from one sample, sequenced in a study of blood T cell repertoires in COVID-19. TCRdb keeps only in-frame clones here, not all; method: immunoSEQ multiplex PCR. The sample holds around 75,000 clones, 85% to 90% seen once. The sequencing input was peripheral blood. The origin of the receptors is a human donor in a cohort sampled during active COVID-19. The CDR3 runs from the conserved cysteine through the conserved F or W. Each record gives: V gene, clone size, J gene, D gene, CDR3 protein, CDR3 DNA. D genes are given only for firm matches. Not all rows give a size; the values are once, few, many and, for expanded clones, a class.

V: TRBV6-5; size: once; J: TRBJ1-4; D: TRBD1; CDR3: CASSSRTGGIREKLFF; DNA: TGTGCCAGCAGTTCACGGACAGGGGGGATCAGAGAAAAACTGTTTTTT
V: TRBV5-1; size: NA; J: TRBJ2-7; D: NA; CDR3: CASSLEPGSYEQYF; DNA: TGCGCCAGCAGCTTGGAACCAGGCTCCTACGAGCAGTACTTC
V: TRBV9; size: NA; J: TRBJ2-1; D: NA; CDR3: CASSVAGGGYNEQFF; DNA: TGTGCCAGCAGCGTAGCGGGGGGCGGGTACAATGAGCAGTTCTTC
V: TRBV2; size: NA; J: TRBJ1-5; D: TRBD1; CDR3: CASSTQGAGNQPQHF; DNA: TGTGCCAGCAGTACACAGGGGGCGGGCAATCAGCCCCAGCATTTT
V: TRBV19; size: once; J: TRBJ2-3; D: TRBD2; CDR3: CASSPPGGSGGSTDTQYF; DNA: TGTGCCAGTAGCCCCCCAGGGGGTAGCGGGGGGTCTACAGATACGCAGTATTTT
V: TRBV5-6; size: NA; J: TRBJ1-2; D: TRBD1; CDR3: CASITSKGQGESYGYTF; DNA: TGTGCCAGCATCACATCGAAGGGACAGGGGGAATCCTATGGCTACACCTTC
V: TRBV7-9; size: NA; J: TRBJ2-6; D: NA; CDR3: CASSLIAAGANVLTF; DNA: TGTGCCAGCAGCCTCATAGCTGCCGGGGCCAACGTCCTGACTTTC
V: TRBV7-6; size: few; J: TRBJ2-7; D: NA; CDR3: CASSLDVGVTYEQYF; DNA: TGTGCCAGCAGCTTAGATGTCGGGGTAACCTACGAGCAGTACTTC
V: TRBV28; size: NA; J: TRBJ2-7; D: NA; CDR3: CASMGRGGKGEQYF; DNA: TGTGCCAGCATGGGAAGGGGGGGAAAAGGAGAGCAGTACTTC
V: TRBV27; size: NA; J: TRBJ1-5; D: NA; CDR3: CASSFTGNQPQHF; DNA: TGTGCCAGCAGTTTTACAGGGAATCAGCCCCAGCATTTT
V: TRBV3-1/TRBV3-2; size: NA; J: TRBJ2-7; D: TRBD2; CDR3: CASSHGTSLHEQYF; DNA: TGTGCCAGCAGCCACGGGACTAGCCTCCACGAGCAGTACTTC
V: TRBV14; size: NA; J: TRBJ2-1; D: NA; CDR3: CASSLSHTPLNEQFF; DNA: TGTGCCAGCAGCTTAAGCCATACCCCTTTGAATGAGCAGTTCTTC
V: TRBV7-2; size: NA; J: TRBJ2-1; D: NA; CDR3: CASSLSLREQFF; DNA: TGTGCCAGCAGCTTGAGCCTTCGGGAGCAGTTCTTC
V: TRBV5-1; size: NA; J: TRBJ2-5; D: NA; CDR3: CASSSGGGGQETQYF; DNA: TGCGCCAGCAGCTCCGGGGGCGGGGGCCAAGAGACCCAGTACTTC
V: TRBV20-1; size: NA; J: TRBJ2-7; D: NA; CDR3: CSASPGAYEQYF; DNA: TGCAGTGCTAGTCCGGGGGCCTACGAGCAGTACTTC
V: TRBV5-1; size: NA; J: TRBJ1-1; D: NA; CDR3: CASSLKTDPTEAFF; DNA: TGCGCCAGCAGCCTAAAGACAGATCCTACTGAAGCTTTCTTT
V: TRBV27; size: NA; J: TRBJ1-1; D: NA; CDR3: CASSLSARGGTEAFF; DNA: TGTGCCAGCAGTTTATCGGCCAGGGGAGGGACTGAAGCTTTCTTT
V: TRBV7-8; size: NA; J: TRBJ2-7; D: NA; CDR3: CASSLAGGRYEQYF; DNA: TGTGCCAGCAGCTTAGCGGGGGGACGCTACGAGCAGTACTTC
V: TRBV19; size: NA; J: TRBJ2-5; D: NA; CDR3: CASSIEQTQYF; DNA: TGTGCCAGTAGTATCGAGCAGACCCAGTACTTC
V: TRBV5-6; size: NA; J: TRBJ1-2; D: TRBD1; CDR3: CASSKDRGQVNYGYTF; DNA: TGTGCCAGCAGCAAGGACAGGGGGCAGGTTAACTATGGCTACACCTTC
V: TRBV7-2; size: NA; J: TRBJ2-6; D: NA; CDR3: CASSPQGGPGANVLTF; DNA: TGTGCCAGCAGCCCACAGGGGGGGCCCGGGGCCAACGTCCTGACTTTC
V: TRBV6-5; size: once; J: TRBJ1-1; D: NA; CDR3: CASSYSYRILNTEAFF; DNA: TGTGCCAGCAGTTACTCGTACAGGATCCTGAACACTGAAGCTTTCTTT
V: TRBV24-1; size: NA; J: TRBJ2-1; D: TRBD2; CDR3: CATSDFKPSGYNEQFF; DNA: TGTGCCACCAGTGATTTTAAGCCTAGCGGCTACAATGAGCAGTTCTTC
V: TRBV5-5; size: NA; J: TRBJ2-7; D: NA; CDR3: CASSLAGNEQYF; DNA: TGTGCCAGCAGCTTGGCAGGCAACGAGCAGTACTTC
V: TRBV6-6; size: NA; J: TRBJ1-6; D: NA; CDR3: CASSPRQYNSPLHF; DNA: TGTGCCAGCAGTCCTAGACAGTATAATTCACCCCTCCACTTT
V: TRBV19; size: NA; J: TRBJ2-5; D: NA; CDR3: CATSRRVGETQYF; DNA: TGTGCCACCTCTCGGAGGGTAGGAGAGACCCAGTACTTC
V: TRBV19; size: NA; J: TRBJ2-1; D: TRBD2; CDR3: CASSRVSGGPNNEQFF; DNA: TGTGCCAGTAGTCGGGTATCGGGAGGGCCAAACAATGAGCAGTTCTTC
V: TRBV7-2; size: NA; J: TRBJ2-7; D: TRBD2; CDR3: CASSLALLAGGGYEQYF; DNA: TGTGCCAGCAGCTTAGCGTTACTAGCGGGAGGAGGTTACGAGCAGTACTTC
V: TRBV18; size: NA; J: TRBJ2-1; D: TRBD2; CDR3: CASSPQRSPGGDNEQFF; DNA: TGTGCCAGCTCACCACAACGGTCCCCGGGGGGGGACAATGAGCAGTTCTTC
V: TRBV19; size: NA; J: TRBJ2-3; D: TRBD2; CDR3: CASRTSGRGRDTQYF; DNA: TGTGCCAGTCGAACTAGCGGGAGGGGCCGAGATACGCAGTATTTT
V: TRBV6-4; size: once; J: TRBJ1-5; D: NA; CDR3: CASSETINQPQHF; DNA: TGTGCCAGCAGTGAGACAATCAATCAGCCCCAGCATTTT
V: TRBV27; size: NA; J: TRBJ2-5; D: NA; CDR3: CASSSRQETQYF; DNA: TGTGCCAGCAGTTCCCGCCAAGAGACCCAGTACTTC
V: TRBV7-9; size: NA; J: TRBJ2-1; D: TRBD1; CDR3: CASSPPGQGYNEQFF; DNA: TGTGCCAGCAGTCCTCCGGGACAGGGTTACAATGAGCAGTTCTTC